This TCR beta chain came from a study of blood T cell repertoires in COVID-19. About the study: PBMCs, B-cell-depleted T cells, or T cells were the source of the cDNA or gDNA that made up the material.

The CDR3 covers 16 residues. After removal of 4 bases from V and 2 bases from J, the junction contained 6 bases not matched to a gene. Germline V gene lookup returns CDR1 MNHNS and CDR2 SASEGT. As handled by the study authors: Cell counts per sample came from amplifying reference gene primers. Some clones are missing from TCRdb's copy, which holds only in-frame ones; the method was immunoSEQ multiplex PCR. That table gives V, J and clone size, and the DNA gave D and trimming. The sample consists of approximately 170,000 clones, roughly 88% of them appearing once. Sample: peripheral blood. This receptor was taken from a man older than 75 with COVID-19, enrolled during active disease. The chain joins TRBV6-1 to TRBJ2-2; 8 positions match TRBD2. The CDR3 coding sequence is TGTGCCAGCAGTGGTCAACTAGCGGTAAACACCGGGGAGCTGTTTTTT. It yields the protein CASSGQLAVNTGELFF.